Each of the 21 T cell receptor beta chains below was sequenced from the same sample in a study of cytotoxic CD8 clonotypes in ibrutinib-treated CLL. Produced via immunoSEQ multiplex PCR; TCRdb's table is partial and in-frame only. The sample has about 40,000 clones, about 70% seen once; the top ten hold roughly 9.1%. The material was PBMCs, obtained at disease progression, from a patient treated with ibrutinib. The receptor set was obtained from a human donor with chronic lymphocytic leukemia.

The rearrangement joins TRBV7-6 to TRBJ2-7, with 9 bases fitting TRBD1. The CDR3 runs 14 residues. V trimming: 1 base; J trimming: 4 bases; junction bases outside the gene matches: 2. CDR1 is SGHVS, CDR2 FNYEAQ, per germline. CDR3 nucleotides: TGTGCCAGCAGCTTAGAGGACAGGGGTTACGAGCAGTACTTC. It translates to CASSLEDRGYEQYF.

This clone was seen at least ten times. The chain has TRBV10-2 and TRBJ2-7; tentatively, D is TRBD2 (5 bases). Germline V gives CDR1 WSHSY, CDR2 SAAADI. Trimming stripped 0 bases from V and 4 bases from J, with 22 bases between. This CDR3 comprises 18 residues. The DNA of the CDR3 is TGCGCCAGCAGTGAGTCGGTAACCGCAGGACCCGGGGAGTACGAGCAGTACTTC. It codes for CASSESVTAGPGEYEQYF.

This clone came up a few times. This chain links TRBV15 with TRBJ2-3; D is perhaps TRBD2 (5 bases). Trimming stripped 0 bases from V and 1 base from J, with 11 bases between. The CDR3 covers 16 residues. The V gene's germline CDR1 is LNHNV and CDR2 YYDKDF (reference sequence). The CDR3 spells CATSRDEGWGTDTQYF. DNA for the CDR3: TGTGCCACCAGCAGAGATGAGGGTTGGGGCACAGATACGCAGTATTTT.

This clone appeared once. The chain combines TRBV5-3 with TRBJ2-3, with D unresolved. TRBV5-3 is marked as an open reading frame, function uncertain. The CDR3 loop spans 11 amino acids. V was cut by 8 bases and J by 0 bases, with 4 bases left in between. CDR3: CARPSTDTQYF. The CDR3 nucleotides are TGTGCCAGGCCGAGCACAGATACGCAGTATTTT.

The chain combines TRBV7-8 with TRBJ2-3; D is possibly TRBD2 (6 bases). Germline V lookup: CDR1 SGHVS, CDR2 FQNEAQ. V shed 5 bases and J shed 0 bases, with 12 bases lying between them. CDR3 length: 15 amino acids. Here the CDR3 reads CASSRGLPSTDTQYF. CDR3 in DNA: TGTGCCAGCAGCAGGGGACTTCCTAGCACAGATACGCAGTATTTT.

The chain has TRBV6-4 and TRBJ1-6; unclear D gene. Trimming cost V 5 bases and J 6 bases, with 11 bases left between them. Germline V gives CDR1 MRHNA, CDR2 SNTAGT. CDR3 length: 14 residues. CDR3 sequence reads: CASSPGPTNSPLHF. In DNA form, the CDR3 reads TGTGCCAGCAGTCCCGGGCCGACTAATTCACCCCTCCACTTT.

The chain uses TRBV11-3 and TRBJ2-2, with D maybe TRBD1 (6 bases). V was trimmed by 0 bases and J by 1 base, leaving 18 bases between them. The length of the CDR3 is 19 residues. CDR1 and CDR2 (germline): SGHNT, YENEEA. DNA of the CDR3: TGTGCCAGCAGCTTAGAACGGTGGGAAGAACAGGGGAACACCGGGGAGCTGTTTTTT. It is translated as CASSLERWEEQGNTGELFF.

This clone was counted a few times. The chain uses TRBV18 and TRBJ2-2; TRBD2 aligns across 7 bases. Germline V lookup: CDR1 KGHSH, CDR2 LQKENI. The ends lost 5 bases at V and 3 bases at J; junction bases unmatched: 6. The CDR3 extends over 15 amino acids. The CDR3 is CASSDRLADTGELFF. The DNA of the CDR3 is TGTGCCAGCTCAGATAGGCTAGCGGACACCGGGGAGCTGTTTTTT.

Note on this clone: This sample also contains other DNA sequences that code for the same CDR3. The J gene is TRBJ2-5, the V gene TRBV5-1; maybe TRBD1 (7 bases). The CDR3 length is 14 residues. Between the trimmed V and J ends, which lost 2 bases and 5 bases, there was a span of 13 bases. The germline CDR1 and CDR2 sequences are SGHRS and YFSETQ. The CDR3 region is CASSFGQGGETQYF. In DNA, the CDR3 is TGCGCCAGCAGCTTCGGCCAGGGGGGTGAGACCCAGTACTTC.

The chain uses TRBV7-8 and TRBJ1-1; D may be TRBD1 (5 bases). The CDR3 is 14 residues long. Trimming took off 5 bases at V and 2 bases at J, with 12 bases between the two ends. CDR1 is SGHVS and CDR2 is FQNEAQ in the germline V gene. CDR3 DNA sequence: TGTGCCAGCAGCAATTTGGACAAAAACACTGAAGCTTTCTTT. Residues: CASSNLDKNTEAFF.

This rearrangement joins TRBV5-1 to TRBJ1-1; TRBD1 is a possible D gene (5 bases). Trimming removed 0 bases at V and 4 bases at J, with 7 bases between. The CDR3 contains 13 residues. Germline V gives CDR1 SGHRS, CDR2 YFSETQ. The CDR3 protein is CASSLGGSTEAFF. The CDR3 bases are TGCGCCAGCAGCTTGGGGGGCAGCACTGAAGCTTTCTTT.

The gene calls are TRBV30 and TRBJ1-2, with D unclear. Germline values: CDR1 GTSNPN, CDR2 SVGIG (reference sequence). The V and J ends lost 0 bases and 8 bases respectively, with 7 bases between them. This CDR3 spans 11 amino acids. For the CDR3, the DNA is TGTGCCTGGAGTGTGCAGGCGGGCTACACCTTC. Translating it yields CAWSVQAGYTF.

The CDR3 DNA is TGTGCCAGCAGCTTCGTGACGTACGAGCAGTACTTC. Translating it yields CASSFVTYEQYF. The V gene is TRBV7-8, the J gene TRBJ2-7, with D unclear. V was shortened by 3 bases and J by 4 bases, with 7 bases between the two germline ends. Germline V lookup: CDR1 SGHVS, CDR2 FQNEAQ. This CDR3 has 12 residues.

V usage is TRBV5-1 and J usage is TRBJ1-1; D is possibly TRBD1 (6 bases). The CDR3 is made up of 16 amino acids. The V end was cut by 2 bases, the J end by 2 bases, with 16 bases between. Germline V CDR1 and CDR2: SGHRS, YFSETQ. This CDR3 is CASSLGQGLSNTEAFF. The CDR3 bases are TGCGCCAGCAGCTTAGGGCAGGGGTTAAGCAACACTGAAGCTTTCTTT. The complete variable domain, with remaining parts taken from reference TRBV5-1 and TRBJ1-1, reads KAGVTQTPRYLIKTRGQQVTLSCSPISGHRSVSWYQQTPGQGLQFLFEYFSETQRNKGNFPGRFSGRQFSNSRSEMNVSTLELGDSALYLCASSLGQGLSNTEAFFGQGTRLTVV.

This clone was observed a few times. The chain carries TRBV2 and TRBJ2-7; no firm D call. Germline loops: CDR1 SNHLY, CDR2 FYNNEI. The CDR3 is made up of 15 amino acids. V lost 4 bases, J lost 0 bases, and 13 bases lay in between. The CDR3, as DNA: TGTGCCAGCAGTGTACGGTTAATCAGCTCCTACGAGCAGTACTTC. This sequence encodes CASSVRLISSYEQYF. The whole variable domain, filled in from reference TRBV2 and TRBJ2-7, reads EPEVTQTPSHQVTQMGQEVILRCVPISNHLYFYWYRQILGQKVEFLVSFYNNEISEKSEIFDDQFSVERPDGSNFTLKIRSTKLEDSAMYFCASSVRLISSYEQYFGPGTRLTVT.

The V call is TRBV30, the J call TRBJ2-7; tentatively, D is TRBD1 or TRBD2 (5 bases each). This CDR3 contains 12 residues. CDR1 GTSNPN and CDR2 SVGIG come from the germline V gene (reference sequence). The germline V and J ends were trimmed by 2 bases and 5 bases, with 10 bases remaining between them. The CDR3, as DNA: TGTGCCTGGAGTCTCGAGGGGAACGAGCAGTACTTC. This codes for CAWSLEGNEQYF.

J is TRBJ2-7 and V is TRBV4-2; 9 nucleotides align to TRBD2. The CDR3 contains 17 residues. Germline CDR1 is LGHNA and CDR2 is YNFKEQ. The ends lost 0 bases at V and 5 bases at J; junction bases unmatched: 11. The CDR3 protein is CASSQERGGGARDEQYF. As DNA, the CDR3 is TGTGCCAGCAGCCAAGAAAGAGGCGGGGGGGCGCGCGACGAGCAGTACTTC.

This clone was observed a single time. CDR3 DNA sequence: TGTGCCAGCAGCCAAGGATTGCGATCTGGAAACACCATATATTTT. Encoded protein: CASSQGLRSGNTIYF. The J gene is TRBJ1-3, the V gene TRBV14; D unclear. The V gene lost 1 base and the J gene lost 1 base, with 8 bases spanning the gap. CDR1 SGHDN and CDR2 FVKESK come from the germline V gene. This CDR3 comprises 15 residues.

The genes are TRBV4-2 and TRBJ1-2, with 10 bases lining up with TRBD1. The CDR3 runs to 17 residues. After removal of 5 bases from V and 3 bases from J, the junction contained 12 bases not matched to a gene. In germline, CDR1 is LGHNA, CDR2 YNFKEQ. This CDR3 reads CASSLVPLTGGDYGYTF. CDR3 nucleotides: TGTGCCAGCAGCTTAGTTCCGTTGACAGGGGGCGACTATGGCTACACCTTC.

The CDR3 sequence is CASSPPSGREEQYF. The CDR3, as DNA: TGTGCCAGCTCACCACCATCGGGACGGGAAGAGCAGTACTTC. The chain uses TRBV18 and TRBJ2-7; D assignment may be TRBD1 or TRBD2 (5 bases each). This CDR3 has 14 amino acids. CDR1 is KGHSH and CDR2 is LQKENI in the germline V gene. V was clipped by 0 bases and J by 7 bases, with 13 bases between them. Using reference TRBV18 and TRBJ2-7 for the parts outside the CDR3, the full variable domain is NAGVMQNPRHLVRRRGQEARLRCSPMKGHSHVYWYRQLPEEGLKFMVYLQKENIIDESGMPKERFSAEFPKEGPSILRIQQVVRGDSAAYFCASSPPSGREEQYFGPGTRLTVT.

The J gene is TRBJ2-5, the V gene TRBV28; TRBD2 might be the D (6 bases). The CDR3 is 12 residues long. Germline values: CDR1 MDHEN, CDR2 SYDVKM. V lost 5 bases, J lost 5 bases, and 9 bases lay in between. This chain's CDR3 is CASSLEGETQYF. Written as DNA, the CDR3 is TGTGCCAGCAGTCTGGAGGGGGAGACCCAGTACTTC.